The 26 T cell receptor beta chains below all came from one sample that was sequenced in a study of read filtering for tumor transcriptome and immune sequencing. The library was built from 400 ng RNA with molecular barcoded adaptors for alpha/delta and beta/gamma chains. Using its own MiXCR run on the reads, TCRdb lists one record per CDR3 protein. The sample includes approximately 65,000 distinct CDR3 sequences, approximately 15% of them seen just once. Source material: a population of CD138-negative cells sorted from bone marrow. These receptors were obtained from a donor over 35 with multiple myeloma.

About this clonotype: A much larger clone lies one base from this, so it may be a read error. This sequence joins TRBV5-1 and TRBJ2-7, with 7 bases lining up with TRBD2. From germline, CDR1 is SGHRS and CDR2 YFSETQ. The CDR3 is made up of 14 amino acids. CDR3 in DNA: TGCGCCTGCAGCACTAGCGTTGGCGACTACGAGCAGTACTTC. It yields the protein CACSTSVGDYEQYF.

The table lists this clonotype with many counts. The chain couples TRBV19 to TRBJ2-7; the match to TRBD2 covers 13 bases. The CDR3 runs to 15 residues. Trimming at V came to 3 bases and at J to 1 base, leaving 0 bases not matched to a gene. Germline CDR1 and CDR2: LNHDA and SQIVND (reference sequence). CDR3 DNA: TGTGCCAGTAGTATGACTAGCGGGAGGTCCTACGAGCAGTACTTC. This encodes CASSMTSGRSYEQYF.

This clonotype was detected only a few times. The chain couples TRBV28 to TRBJ1-6; D is unclear. The germline CDR1 and CDR2 sequences are MDHEN and SYDVKM. The V end was cut by 6 bases, the J end by 6 bases, with 6 bases between. CDR3 length: 12 residues. The CDR3 region is CASRIPNSPLHF. CDR3 DNA sequence: TGTGCCAGCAGGATACCTAATTCACCCCTCCACTTT.

The chain links TRBV29-1 to TRBJ2-2; the D gene is possibly TRBD2 (6 bases). From germline, CDR1 is SQVTM and CDR2 ANQGSEA. The CDR3 totals 15 residues. With 6 bases removed from V and 0 bases from J, the gap between germline ends came to 14 bases. Here the CDR3 DNA reads TGCAGCGTGCGGGGTCCGATGTCGAACACCGGGGAGCTGTTTTTT. This translates into CSVRGPMSNTGELFF.

This clonotype was seen many times. CDR3 sequence (DNA): TGCGCCAGCAGCTCCGAAACCGGGGAGCTGTTTTTT. It yields the protein CASSSETGELFF. The rearrangement links TRBV5-1 to TRBJ2-2, with D hard to call. The CDR3 length is 12 residues. In germline, CDR1 is SGHRS, CDR2 YFSETQ. Trimming shortened V by 3 bases and J by 5 bases, and 5 bases separated the two germline ends.

This clonotype showed up many times. The rearrangement links TRBV7-9 to TRBJ2-1; 8 bases align to TRBD2. The CDR3 covers 11 residues. Germline trimming cut 4 bases from V and 13 bases from J; bases unmatched to any gene: 3. CDR1 is SEHNR and CDR2 is FQNEAQ in the germline V gene (reference sequence). CDR3 sequence reads: CASSSGLGQFF. The CDR3, as DNA: TGTGCCAGCAGCTCGGGACTAGGTCAGTTCTTC.

This clonotype occurred many times. One junction end disagrees with the germline gene, perhaps due to a read error. The V gene is TRBV29-1, the J gene TRBJ2-7; 8 bases are a match to TRBD1. Germline V gives CDR1 SQVTM, CDR2 ANQGSEA. This CDR3 has 13 amino acids. CDR3 sequence (DNA): TGCAGCGTCGAGAAGACAGGGGATCACGAGCAGTACTTT. Translated: CSVEKTGDHEQYF.

Many counts were recorded for this clonotype. V usage is TRBV3-1 and J usage is TRBJ2-4, with D possibly TRBD2 on 6 matching bases. This CDR3 has 18 residues. CDR1 LGHDT and CDR2 YNNKEL come from the germline V gene (reference sequence). With 0 bases removed from V and 1 base from J, the gap between germline ends came to 16 bases. This CDR3 reads CASSQDRGGIDAKNIQYF. CDR3 nucleotides: TGTGCCAGCAGCCAAGATCGAGGCGGGATTGACGCCAAAAACATTCAGTACTTC.

Many counts were recorded for this clonotype. The chain combines TRBV7-9 with TRBJ1-1; TRBD1 is a possible D gene (6 bases). V dropped 0 bases and J dropped 3 bases, with 17 bases sitting between them. In germline, CDR1 is SEHNR, CDR2 FQNEAQ (reference sequence). CDR3 length equals 17 residues. The CDR3 loop reads CASSLARPGDGHTEAFF. For the CDR3, the DNA is TGTGCCAGCAGCTTAGCGCGGCCAGGGGATGGGCACACTGAAGCTTTCTTT.

This clonotype was seen at least ten times. This chain joins TRBV5-1 and TRBJ2-7; the match to TRBD2 covers 9 bases. This CDR3 has 15 residues. CDR1 is SGHRS, CDR2 YFSETQ, per germline. V lost 1 base to trimming and J lost 1 base; unmatched junction nucleotides: 3. This chain's CDR3 is CASSLRTSASYEQYF. The CDR3 DNA sequence: TGCGCCAGCAGCTTGAGGACTAGCGCTTCCTACGAGCAGTACTTC. The complete variable domain, with remaining parts taken from reference TRBV5-1 and TRBJ2-7, reads KAGVTQTPRYLIKTRGQQVTLSCSPISGHRSVSWYQQTPGQGLQFLFEYFSETQRNKGNFPGRFSGRQFSNSRSEMNVSTLELGDSALYLCASSLRTSASYEQYFGPGTRLTVT.

Turning to this clonotype: Possible read error: a much larger clone is one base away. This chain's CDR3 is CTSSLAGTGELFF. In DNA form, the CDR3 reads TGTACCAGCAGCTTAGCCGGCACCGGGGAGCTGTTTTTT. The V call is TRBV7-9, the J call TRBJ2-2, with no clear D. The CDR3 extends over 13 amino acids. The germline CDR1 and CDR2 sequences are SEHNR and FQNEAQ (reference sequence).

This clonotype was detected a few times. The chain is built from TRBV4-2 and TRBJ2-1; 12 nucleotides agree with TRBD1. The CDR3 has 15 amino acids. Looked up from germline, CDR1 is LGHNA and CDR2 is YNFKEQ. Losses at the gene ends were 1 base for V and 6 bases for J; bases not matched to a gene: 1. CDR3 loop: CASSQGDRGLNEQFF. CDR3 DNA: TGTGCCAGCAGCCAAGGGGACAGGGGGCTCAATGAGCAGTTCTTC.

This clonotype was detected ten times or more. V usage is TRBV18 and J usage is TRBJ2-1; 8 bases map to TRBD2. The junction had 3 bases not matched to a gene; V was cut back by 0 bases and J by 2 bases. The germline V gene has CDR1 KGHSH and CDR2 LQKENI. The CDR3 covers 16 residues. The CDR3 DNA is TGTGCCAGCTCACCACCGAAGACTAGCGCCTACAATGAGCAGTTCTTC. Its translation is CASSPPKTSAYNEQFF.

The table lists this clonotype with many counts. The CDR3 protein is CASSQGRAGLPNTGELFF. CDR3 nucleotides: TGTGCCAGCAGCCAAGGAAGGGCCGGACTTCCGAACACCGGGGAGCTGTTTTTT. J is TRBJ2-2 and V is TRBV3-1, with a weak D call TRBD2 (5 bases). The CDR3 is 18 amino acids. The ends were cut back, 1 base at V and 0 bases at J, with 15 bases in the middle. Germline CDR1 LGHDT, CDR2 YNNKEL (reference sequence).

This clonotype was observed many times. The V gene is TRBV29-1, the J gene TRBJ2-1, with 8 bases identical to TRBD2. Germline CDR1 is SQVTM and CDR2 is ANQGSEA. With 6 bases clipped from V and 1 base from J, the junction kept 8 bases outside the gene matches. The CDR3 extends over 15 amino acids. The CDR3 DNA reads as TGCAGCGTCGAGGGAGCGGGAGCTTCCTACAATGAGCAGTTCTTC. Translated: CSVEGAGASYNEQFF.

Ten or more counts support this clonotype. This chain connects TRBV12-3 or TRBV12-4 to TRBJ1-6, with 7 bases fitting TRBD1. The CDR3 has 20 residues. Trimming at V came to 2 bases and at J to 14 bases, leaving 27 bases not matched to a gene. The CDR3, as DNA: TGTGCCAGCAGTTTACCGACTCGTACACCTCTTAGGGACAGAGGACTTTCCCTCCACTTT. Translating it yields CASSLPTRTPLRDRGLSLHF.

This clonotype was detected ten times or more. The chain joins TRBV5-6 to TRBJ2-1; a possible D gene is TRBD2 (6 bases). The CDR3 covers 13 residues. CDR1 and CDR2 from the germline V gene are SGHDT and YYEEEE. Trimming took off 3 bases at V and 4 bases at J, with 8 bases between the two ends. The CDR3 region is CASSSGLYNEQFF. The DNA of the CDR3 is TGTGCCAGCAGCTCGGGACTTTACAATGAGCAGTTCTTC.

As to this clonotype: This may be a read error: a much more frequent sequence differs by one nucleotide. In this CDR3 the conserved last residue, phenylalanine or tryptophan, is missing, so a read error is likely. The CDR3 bases are TGTGCCAGCAGCCCTCAAGGCTCCGGGGCCAATGAGCAGTTCCTC. It translates to CASSPQGSGANEQFL. The chain carries TRBV7-3 and TRBJ2-1; D might be TRBD1 or TRBD2, each matching 5 bases. Germline V lookup: CDR1 SGHTA, CDR2 FQGTGA. V was shortened by 5 bases and J by 6 bases, with 17 bases between the two germline ends. The CDR3 spans 15 residues.

The chain couples TRBV29-1 to TRBJ2-7, with D perhaps matching TRBD2 (5 bases). V was cut by 4 bases and J by 3 bases, with 13 bases left in between. This CDR3 region has 13 residues. CDR1 and CDR2 (germline): SQVTM, ANQGSEA. CDR3 DNA: TGCAGCGTTGCCGGGATTGCTTTCTACGAGCAGTACTTC. It specifies CSVAGIAFYEQYF.

In its sample, this clonotype was seen many times. This chain uses TRBV4-3 with TRBJ1-1; D is unresolved. The ends were cut back, 1 base at V and 0 bases at J, with 9 bases in the middle. The CDR3 is made up of 15 amino acids. From germline, CDR1 is LGHNA and CDR2 YSLEER. The DNA for the CDR3 is TGCGCCAGCAGCCAAGGGTCGGGTTTGAACACTGAAGCTTTCTTT. As protein: CASSQGSGLNTEAFF.

This clonotype was counted at least ten times. V usage is TRBV29-1 and J usage is TRBJ1-5, with TRBD1 matching 8 bases. CDR3 length: 17 amino acids. Trimming removed 8 bases from V and 1 base from J; junction bases left unmatched: 16. The germline gives CDR1 SQVTM, CDR2 ANQGSEA. The CDR3 sequence is CSYVTPRRTGSNQPQHF. CDR3 bases: TGCAGCTACGTGACTCCCCGCAGGACAGGGAGCAATCAGCCCCAGCATTTT.

To note about this clonotype: This may be a read error: a much more frequent sequence differs by one nucleotide. The rearrangement joins TRBV11-3 to TRBJ2-3; TRBD2 aligns across 7 bases. The trim removed 11 bases at V and 4 bases at J, leaving 27 bases unmatched. Germline CDR1 SGHNT, CDR2 YENEEA. This CDR3 comprises 19 residues. The CDR3 spells CAGNQGPRESPREADTQYF. Written as DNA, the CDR3 is TGTGCCGGCAACCAAGGCCCGCGGGAAAGCCCTCGGGAGGCAGATACGCAGTATTTT.

The table lists this clonotype with many counts. V and J are TRBV30 and TRBJ2-7; 8 bases map to TRBD1. This CDR3 region has 12 residues. The germline CDR1 and CDR2 sequences are GTSNPN and SVGIG (reference sequence). Trimming at V came to 2 bases and at J to 9 bases, leaving 6 bases not matched to a gene. The CDR3 here is CAWSTPGTGQYF. The CDR3 region has the DNA TGTGCCTGGAGTACTCCAGGGACAGGGCAGTACTTC.

This chain uses TRBV27 with TRBJ2-5; 11 positions agree with TRBD1. Germline-derived CDR1 and CDR2 are MNHEY and SMNVEV (reference sequence). The CDR3 totals 14 residues. V lost 5 bases and J lost 7; bases outside the gene matches: 6. CDR3 bases: TGTGCCAGCAGTGACCGGGACAGGGGGGCGACCCAGTACTTC. This encodes CASSDRDRGATQYF.

This clonotype was counted a few times. The rearrangement links TRBV27 to TRBJ1-1, with D tentatively TRBD1 (6 bases). V lost 7 bases and J 3 bases, leaving 15 bases between the germline ends. CDR1 MNHEY and CDR2 SMNVEV come from the germline V gene (reference sequence). The CDR3 has 14 residues. The CDR3: CASTYRQGYTEAFF. The DNA for the CDR3 is TGTGCCAGCACTTATCGGCAGGGGTACACTGAAGCTTTCTTT.

The table lists this clonotype with many counts. The rearrangement links TRBV27 to TRBJ2-2; no clear D. CDR1 and CDR2 from the germline V gene are MNHEY and SMNVEV (reference sequence). CDR3 size: 13 residues. The germline V and J ends were trimmed by 3 bases and 2 bases, with 4 bases remaining between them. CDR3 sequence: CASSFLNTGELFF. CDR3 sequence (DNA): TGTGCCAGCAGTTTTCTAAACACCGGGGAGCTGTTTTTT.